These 18 T cell receptor beta chains originate from one sample sequenced in a study of T cell repertoires in cytomegalovirus infection (dated by TCRdb to between 2019 and 2020). TCRdb records Illumina HiSeq 1500 as the sequencer. TCRdb trimmed public reads at Q25 via fastp, called clones via MiXCR and kept in-frame beta chains. Rows with a matching CDR3 protein are joined into one entry that keeps the most common DNA and genes. A total of about 160,000 distinct CDR3 sequences appear in this sample, roughly 17% of them only once. The ten biggest clones cover around 20% of the sample. What was sequenced was CD8+ T cells from PBMCs. All receptors come from a human donor in good health (CMV status not recorded). Some clones in this sample may be carry-over from other donors' samples.

This clonotype has only a few counts. The V call is TRBV7-9, the J call TRBJ2-5; D not resolved. Trimming pared 11 bases from V and 5 bases from J, leaving 24 bases between. The germline CDR1 and CDR2 sequences are SEHNR and FQNEAQ (reference sequence). This CDR3 region has 15 residues. This CDR3 is CASRYSDTPFETQYF. In DNA, the CDR3 is TGTGCCTCGCGCTATTCGGATACGCCTTTTGAGACCCAGTACTTC.

The sample holds a few counts of this clonotype. The chain employs TRBV15 and TRBJ2-3; D tentatively fits TRBD1 or TRBD2 (5 bases each). Trimming removed 8 bases at V and 7 bases at J, with 10 bases between. Germline V CDR1 and CDR2: LNHNV, YYDKDF (reference sequence). This CDR3 has 11 residues. CDR3 protein: CATLGVYTQYF. As DNA, the CDR3 is TGTGCCACCTTGGGGGTGTATACGCAGTATTTT.

The genes are TRBV20-1 and TRBJ1-2, with D unclear. This CDR3 spans 12 amino acids. Germline-derived CDR1 and CDR2 are DFQATT and SNEGSKA (reference sequence). Deletions cut 3 bases from V and 3 bases from J, with 8 bases between. The CDR3 protein is CSARSRYYGYTF. The CDR3 region has the DNA TGCAGTGCTAGGTCCCGTTACTATGGCTACACCTTC.

This clonotype has more than one count but fewer than ten. The chain recombines TRBV4-3 with TRBJ2-1; D may be TRBD1 (6 bases). The CDR3 covers 15 residues. V dropped 0 bases and J dropped 5 bases, with 11 bases sitting between them. Germline V gene sequence: CDR1 LGHNA, CDR2 YSLEER. CDR3 bases: TGCGCCAGCAGCCAAGATATCGGGGACAACAATGAGCAGTTCTTC. This gives the protein CASSQDIGDNNEQFF.

This clonotype has more than one count but fewer than ten. V and J are TRBV29-1 and TRBJ2-1; TRBD2 matches at 13 bases. The CDR3 has 14 amino acids. Per the germline V gene, CDR1 is SQVTM and CDR2 is ANQGSEA. The V and J ends lost 5 bases and 5 bases, in that order; junction bases with no gene match: 3. The DNA of the CDR3 is TGCAGCGTTCGACTAGCGGGGGGACACAATGAGCAGTTCTTC. Its translation is CSVRLAGGHNEQFF.

The rearrangement uses TRBV6-6 and TRBJ2-7; D not resolved. The CDR3 has 13 residues. V shed 6 bases and J shed 1 base, with 10 bases lying between them. Germline CDR1 reads MNHNY; CDR2 reads SVGAGI (reference sequence). CDR3 protein: CASSEQVSYEQYF. The CDR3 nucleotides are TGTGCCAGCAGCGAGCAGGTTTCCTACGAGCAGTACTTC.

This clonotype was seen a handful of times. The chain has TRBV29-1 and TRBJ1-3, with TRBD1 matching 8 bases. Germline V gives CDR1 SQVTM, CDR2 ANQGSEA. V was pared by 5 bases and J by 0 bases, with 3 bases of the junction left unmatched. The CDR3 contains 14 residues. In DNA, the CDR3 is TGCAGCGTTTGGACAGGGATCTCTGGAAACACCATATATTTT. It is translated as CSVWTGISGNTIYF.

This clonotype was counted only a few times. V gene TRBV6-2 or TRBV6-3 combines with J gene TRBJ2-1; 12 nucleotides line up with TRBD2. The CDR3 consists of 14 residues. The V gene end was trimmed by 8 bases and the J gene end by 6 bases; junction bases not matched to a gene: 5. Germline V gene data show CDR1 as MNHEY and CDR2 as SVGEGT. CDR3 in amino acids: CASSRLAGANEQFF. DNA of the CDR3: TGTGCCAGCTCCCGACTAGCGGGAGCCAATGAGCAGTTCTTC.

This clonotype was seen repeatedly, ten times or more. CDR3 sequence (DNA): TGTGCCAGCAGTTACGGCGGGTTCTCTGGAAACACCATATATTTT. Translating gives CASSYGGFSGNTIYF. The chain recombines TRBV6-5 with TRBJ1-3; D is uncertain. Germline V gene lookup returns CDR1 MNHEY and CDR2 SVGAGI. V dropped 2 bases and J dropped 0 bases, with 8 bases sitting between them. The CDR3 contains 15 residues.

Concerning this clonotype itself: Mismatch with germline at one junction end may stem from a read error. This chain uses TRBV7-9 with TRBJ2-5; D is perhaps TRBD2 (6 bases). This CDR3 has 16 amino acids. Germline lookup yields CDR1 SEHNR and CDR2 FQNEAQ (reference sequence). The CDR3 DNA follows: TGTGCCAGCAGCTCCGACGCGGGGACGGACGAAGAGACCCAGTGCTTC. Amino acids: CASSSDAGTDEETQCF.

This clonotype was counted many times. The genes are TRBV24-1 and TRBJ2-2; TRBD2 matches 8 bases. The CDR3 runs to 15 residues. V lost 8 bases to trimming and J lost 2 bases; unmatched junction nucleotides: 6. Germline assignment: CDR1 KGHDR and CDR2 SFDVKD. The CDR3 loop is CATTPSGGNTGELFF. The CDR3 DNA is TGTGCCACCACCCCGAGCGGGGGAAACACCGGGGAGCTGTTTTTT.

This clonotype was detected a few times. The chain couples TRBV28 to TRBJ2-7; D remains ambiguous. V was shortened by 1 base and J by 1 base, with 8 bases between the two germline ends. In germline, CDR1 is MDHEN, CDR2 SYDVKM. The CDR3 extends over 14 amino acids. As DNA, the CDR3 is TGTGCCAGCAGTTTATTCGTGCGGTCCTACGAGCAGTACTTC. It specifies CASSLFVRSYEQYF.

The V gene is TRBV7-6, the J gene TRBJ2-1; D may be TRBD1 (5 bases). Per the germline V gene, CDR1 is SGHVS and CDR2 is FNYEAQ. The CDR3 totals 15 residues. V dropped 1 base and J dropped 3 bases, with 10 bases sitting between them. CDR3 bases: TGTGCCAGCAGCTTAGAAAGGGGCCTCTACAATGAGCAGTTCTTC. This sequence encodes CASSLERGLYNEQFF.

This clonotype was observed many times. The V and J genes are TRBV7-9 and TRBJ1-2; D gene unclear. V was cut by 5 bases and J by 0 bases, with 16 bases left in between. Germline assignment: CDR1 SEHNR and CDR2 FQNEAQ (reference sequence). The CDR3 is 16 residues long. CDR3 sequence (DNA): TGTGCCAGCAGCACCGATTACTACAGAGCTAACTATGGCTACACCTTC. Translated, it gives CASSTDYYRANYGYTF.

This clonotype came up a few times. The gene calls are TRBV12-3 or TRBV12-4 and TRBJ2-7, with D maybe TRBD1 (6 bases). The germline V and J ends were trimmed by 2 bases and 2 bases, with 10 bases remaining between them. The CDR3 runs 14 residues. CDR3 in DNA: TGTGCCAGCAGTTTAACAGGGACCACCTACGAGCAGTACTTC. Its protein product is CASSLTGTTYEQYF.

The V and J genes are TRBV28 and TRBJ1-1; TRBD1 agrees at 7 bases. The V gene's germline CDR1 is MDHEN and CDR2 SYDVKM. CDR3 length: 12 amino acids. Trimming took 7 bases from V and 4 from J; bases not matched to a gene: 3. The chain's CDR3 is CASNRGITEAFF. The CDR3 DNA follows: TGTGCCAGCAACAGGGGCATCACTGAAGCTTTCTTT.

This clonotype was detected only a few times. V usage is TRBV25-1 and J usage is TRBJ2-1; TRBD1 agrees at 7 bases. The germline gives CDR1 MGHDK, CDR2 SYGVNS. The CDR3 runs 11 residues. V trimming: 3 bases; J trimming: 11 bases; junction bases outside the gene matches: 1. CDR3 residues: CASSEGQKQFF. CDR3 bases: TGTGCCAGCAGTGAGGGACAGAAGCAGTTCTTC.

This clonotype appeared a few times. The chain combines TRBV7-2 with TRBJ2-5; TRBD1 matches 8 bases. Germline trimming cut 6 bases from V and 4 bases from J; bases unmatched to any gene: 7. CDR3 length: 14 residues. Germline V gene sequence: CDR1 SGHTA, CDR2 FQGNSA. The CDR3 DNA reads TGTGCCAGCAGATACAGGGGGGCGCGAGAGACCCAGTACTTC. Encoded protein: CASRYRGARETQYF.